The present entry profiles one T cell receptor (beta chain) with its context. These data are taken from a study of blood T cell repertoires in COVID-19. Cohorts were determined from participant-reported clinical history. Donors in Cohort 3 counted as recovered after two negative PCRs, clearance, or symptom resolution. Original data processing: Nucleated cell counts were estimated from reference gene primer amplification. Method: immunoSEQ multiplex PCR; TCRdb's copy keeps in-frame clones and lacks some. The V and J calls and clone size come from that table; D and trimming were worked out from the DNA. The table includes under 500,000 clones, 85% to 90% detected once. The TCR was taken from a man younger than 45 who had recovered from COVID-19. The sample taken for sequencing was PBMCs or T cells enriched from blood (not recorded which).

This CDR3 reads CASSRGTGVNEQFF. The CDR3 DNA is TGCGCCAGCAGCAGGGGGACAGGGGTCAATGAGCAGTTCTTC. The rearrangement links TRBV5-1 to TRBJ2-1; the match to TRBD1 covers 10 bases. From germline, CDR1 is SGHRS and CDR2 YFSETQ. The CDR3 covers 14 residues. With V trimmed by 4 bases and J by 6 bases, 4 bases remained unmatched.